The 29 T cell receptor beta chains presented below share a single source sample, sequenced in a study of blood T cell repertoires in COVID-19. Data came from immunoSEQ multiplex PCR; TCRdb stores just in-frame clones and leaves some out. Of 350,000 or so clones listed, approximately 82% are singletons. The sample consisted of peripheral blood. All receptors come from a man aged 25 to 40 with active or convalescent COVID-19.

V is TRBV6-2 or TRBV6-3 and J is TRBJ2-3; 14 nucleotides agree with TRBD2. The CDR3 length is 18 residues. V lost 0 bases and J lost 4; bases outside the gene matches: 6. Germline CDR1 reads MNHEY; CDR2 reads SVGEGT. The CDR3 nucleotides are TGTGCCAGCAGTTACTCCGGGACTAGCGGGGGTGCGGCAGATACGCAGTATTTT. This translates into CASSYSGTSGGAADTQYF.

This clone was seen a single time. The gene calls are TRBV28 and TRBJ2-5, with 11 bases identical to TRBD2. Germline V CDR1 and CDR2: MDHEN, SYDVKM. This CDR3 has 17 amino acids. With V trimmed by 5 bases and J by 1 base, 9 bases remained unmatched. CDR3 sequence reads: CASSPFLAGGGQETQYF. The DNA of the CDR3 is TGTGCCAGCAGTCCCTTTTTAGCGGGAGGGGGCCAAGAGACCCAGTACTTC.

The gene calls are TRBV7-7 and TRBJ2-2; the match to TRBD1 covers 8 bases. J gave up 3 bases and V 5 bases, and 5 bases lay outside the gene matches. The CDR3 totals 15 residues. CDR1 SSHAT and CDR2 FNYEAQ come from the germline V gene (reference sequence). CDR3 DNA sequence: TGTGCCAGCAGCCCCGGGACAGGCCACACCGGGGAGCTGTTTTTT. This translates into CASSPGTGHTGELFF.

The chain uses TRBV7-3 and TRBJ2-1, with TRBD1 as a possible D gene (6 bases). Germline values: CDR1 SGHTA, CDR2 FQGTGA. V was shortened by 6 bases and J by 5 bases, with 11 bases between the two germline ends. This CDR3 has 13 residues. The DNA for the CDR3 is TGTGCCAGCAGTCGACAGGCCCACAATGAGCAGTTCTTC. Its translation: CASSRQAHNEQFF.

V and J are TRBV18 and TRBJ2-1; tentatively, D is TRBD1 (6 bases). V was trimmed by 2 bases and J by 7 bases, leaving 9 bases between them. The germline V gene has CDR1 KGHSH and CDR2 LQKENI. The CDR3 is 13 amino acids. The CDR3, as DNA: TGTGCCAGCTCACCATCGCAGGGGAATGAGCAGTTCTTC. Amino acid sequence: CASSPSQGNEQFF. The whole variable domain, filled in from reference TRBV18 and TRBJ2-1, reads NAGVMQNPRHLVRRRGQEARLRCSPMKGHSHVYWYRQLPEEGLKFMVYLQKENIIDESGMPKERFSAEFPKEGPSILRIQQVVRGDSAAYFCASSPSQGNEQFFGPGTRLTVL.

The chain is built from TRBV9 and TRBJ1-3; the D gene is possibly TRBD1 (6 bases). V was clipped by 3 bases and J by 0 bases, with 7 bases between them. Looked up from germline, CDR1 is SGDLS and CDR2 is YYNGEE. The CDR3 has 14 residues. CDR3 protein: CASSGGGSGNTIYF. CDR3 DNA sequence: TGTGCCAGCAGCGGAGGGGGCTCTGGAAACACCATATATTTT.

The chain carries TRBV6-2 or TRBV6-3 and TRBJ1-5; D ambiguous. V was clipped by 0 bases and J by 5 bases, with 14 bases between them. Per germline, CDR1 MNHEY and CDR2 SVGEGT. The CDR3 consists of 16 residues. The CDR3 nucleotides read TGTGCCAGCAGTTACTCGGGCAGAACCCCTTATCAGCCCCAGCATTTT. Translated: CASSYSGRTPYQPQHF.

The chain has TRBV11-2 and TRBJ1-3, with D perhaps matching TRBD1 (5 bases). CDR1 SGHAT and CDR2 FQNNGV come from the germline V gene. The CDR3 extends over 14 amino acids. Trimming removed 5 bases from V and 1 base from J, with 9 bases in between. CDR3 nucleotides: TGTGCCAGCAGCCCCGACAGATCTGGAAACACCATATATTTT. This encodes CASSPDRSGNTIYF.

V is TRBV19 and J is TRBJ2-7; D not resolved. CDR1 LNHDA and CDR2 SQIVND come from the germline V gene (reference sequence). Trimming shortened V by 5 bases and J by 5 bases, and 13 bases separated the two germline ends. The CDR3 runs 13 residues. The CDR3 spells CASSPRAADEQYF. The CDR3 DNA sequence: TGTGCCAGTAGTCCGCGAGCCGCCGACGAGCAGTACTTC.

CDR3 residues: CASSPNMNTGELFF. DNA for the CDR3: TGTGCCAGCAGCCCAAACATGAACACCGGGGAGCTGTTTTTT. The chain recombines TRBV16 with TRBJ2-2, with D unresolved. The V and J ends lost 4 bases and 1 base respectively, with 7 bases between them. The germline gives CDR1 KGHSY, CDR2 FQNENV. CDR3 length: 14 amino acids.

The V gene is TRBV7-2, the J gene TRBJ2-7; 14 nucleotides agree with TRBD2. The germline V gene encodes CDR1 SGHTA and CDR2 FQGNSA. V was clipped by 5 bases and J by 1 base; unmatched bases: 7. The CDR3 totals 17 residues. In DNA form, the CDR3 reads TGTGCCAGCAGCCCGGGACTAGCGGGAGTTAGGTCCTACGAGCAGTACTTC. Residues: CASSPGLAGVRSYEQYF.

This clone was seen a few times. The V gene is TRBV7-8, the J gene TRBJ2-1, with D maybe TRBD2 (6 bases). V was clipped by 5 bases and J by 5 bases, with 16 bases between them. CDR3 length: 15 amino acids. Germline V gene lookup returns CDR1 SGHVS and CDR2 FQNEAQ. As DNA, the CDR3 is TGTGCCAGCAGCCACCGGGACTTTTATAACAATGAGCAGTTCTTC. It encodes CASSHRDFYNNEQFF.

The CDR3 loop reads CASSLSGQGAWNEQFF. The DNA for the CDR3 is TGTGCCAGCAGTTTATCAGGCCAGGGGGCTTGGAATGAGCAGTTCTTC. This sequence joins TRBV27 and TRBJ2-1; 8 bases line up with TRBD1. V was clipped by 0 bases and J by 7 bases; unmatched bases: 8. CDR3 length equals 16 residues. Germline CDR1 is MNHEY and CDR2 is SMNVEV (reference sequence).

The V call is TRBV5-1, the J call TRBJ2-2, with TRBD2 matching over 10 bases. CDR3 size: 16 residues. Germline V gene sequence: CDR1 SGHRS, CDR2 YFSETQ. After removal of 4 bases from V and 4 bases from J, the junction contained 7 bases not matched to a gene. CDR3 amino acids: CASSTWTSGPTGELFF. The DNA of the CDR3 is TGCGCCAGCAGCACCTGGACTAGCGGTCCCACCGGGGAGCTGTTTTTT.

This chain links TRBV19 with TRBJ2-1, with 7 nucleotides matching TRBD1. Germline-derived CDR1 and CDR2 are LNHDA and SQIVND (reference sequence). The CDR3 contains 15 residues. Trimming at V came to 7 bases and at J to 8 bases, leaving 14 bases not matched to a gene. The CDR3 DNA follows: TGTGCCAGTAATTTCGGGACAGCCTTTGAGGATGAGCAGTTCTTC. Protein sequence: CASNFGTAFEDEQFF.

This clone was seen a handful of times. This sequence joins TRBV28 and TRBJ1-5; D may be TRBD1 (6 bases). The germline CDR1 and CDR2 sequences are MDHEN and SYDVKM. CDR3 size: 15 residues. Trimming cost V 4 bases and J 3 bases, with 13 bases left between them. The CDR3 here is CASSSTEGVNQPQHF. The CDR3 DNA reads TGTGCCAGCAGTTCGACTGAGGGGGTCAATCAGCCCCAGCATTTT.

In DNA form, the CDR3 reads TGTGCCAGTAGTTTAAGCACAGGGGGCACATATGGCTACACCTTC. This sequence encodes CASSLSTGGTYGYTF. V gene TRBV19 combines with J gene TRBJ1-2; 9 positions agree with TRBD1. The germline V gene encodes CDR1 LNHDA and CDR2 SQIVND (reference sequence). With 5 bases clipped from V and 5 bases from J, the junction kept 9 bases outside the gene matches. This CDR3 has 15 amino acids.

V is TRBV7-2 and J is TRBJ2-5, with a possible D match to TRBD2 (5 bases). Germline V gene lookup returns CDR1 SGHTA and CDR2 FQGNSA. Trimming took off 3 bases at V and 5 bases at J, with 13 bases between the two ends. The CDR3 totals 14 residues. DNA of the CDR3: TGTGCCAGCAGCTTGAACGGGGAACGGGAGACCCAGTACTTC. Encoded protein: CASSLNGERETQYF.

The chain recombines TRBV2 with TRBJ1-3, with D hard to call. The V gene lost 11 bases and the J gene lost 0 bases, with 11 bases spanning the gap. Germline CDR1 is SNHLY and CDR2 is FYNNEI. CDR3 length: 13 residues. The CDR3 nucleotides are TGTGCCTCCTTGGGGAGCTCTGGAAACACCATATATTTT. It encodes CASLGSSGNTIYF. The complete variable domain, with remaining parts taken from reference TRBV2 and TRBJ1-3, reads EPEVTQTPSHQVTQMGQEVILRCVPISNHLYFYWYRQILGQKVEFLVSFYNNEISEKSEIFDDQFSVERPDGSNFTLKIRSTKLEDSAMYFCASLGSSGNTIYFGEGSWLTVV.

This chain joins TRBV19 and TRBJ2-5; 10 nucleotides agree with TRBD2. CDR1 and CDR2 (germline): LNHDA, SQIVND (reference sequence). The CDR3 loop spans 14 amino acids. V shed 5 bases, J shed 8 bases, and the junction held 8 bases outside the gene matches. This chain's CDR3 is CASSGPGLANTQYF. CDR3 in DNA: TGTGCCAGTAGTGGCCCGGGACTAGCGAACACCCAGTACTTC. Based on the CDR3 plus reference TRBV19 and TRBJ2-5, the full variable domain is DGGITQSPKYLFRKEGQNVTLSCEQNLNHDAMYWYRQDPGQGLRLIYYSQIVNDFQKGDIAEGYSVSREKKESFPLTVTSAQKNPTAFYLCASSGPGLANTQYFGPGTRLLVL.

Written as DNA, the CDR3 is TGCAGCGTTGAAAGGACAGGAGGAAGAGAAAAACTGTTTTTT. Its translation: CSVERTGGREKLFF. J is TRBJ1-4 and V is TRBV29-1; 7 nucleotides match TRBD1. CDR1 and CDR2 (germline): SQVTM, ANQGSEA. The V and J ends lost 2 bases and 8 bases, in that order; junction bases with no gene match: 8. The CDR3 length is 14 residues.

The sample holds one count of this clone. The chain links TRBV11-3 to TRBJ1-1; 12 bases match TRBD1. Germline trimming cut 4 bases from V and 5 bases from J; bases unmatched to any gene: 5. Per germline, CDR1 SGHNT and CDR2 YENEEA. The CDR3 has 15 amino acids. This CDR3 reads CASSSRDRGQTEAFF. For the CDR3, the DNA is TGTGCCAGCAGCTCCCGGGACAGGGGGCAGACTGAAGCTTTCTTT.

The chain carries TRBV30 and TRBJ2-1; perhaps TRBD1 as D (7 bases). V lost 5 bases and J 6 bases, leaving 14 bases between the germline ends. Per germline, CDR1 GTSNPN and CDR2 SVGIG (reference sequence). The CDR3 has 13 residues. The CDR3 nucleotides are TGTGCCTGGTCAGGGGGGAGGATCAATGAGCAGTTCTTC. It codes for CAWSGGRINEQFF.

This clone was detected a few times. This chain joins TRBV18 and TRBJ1-1; TRBD1 might be the D (6 bases). Germline lookup yields CDR1 KGHSH and CDR2 LQKENI. CDR3 length: 12 residues. Trimming removed 6 bases at V and 10 bases at J, with 15 bases between. The CDR3 DNA is TGTGCCAGCTCCCCTTACAGGGAAGGAGCTTTCTTT. Translated, it gives CASSPYREGAFF.

This chain uses TRBV6-4 with TRBJ1-1; D gene uncertain. Germline lookup yields CDR1 MRHNA and CDR2 SNTAGT. The germline V and J ends were trimmed by 3 bases and 4 bases, with 12 bases remaining between them. CDR3 size: 14 residues. The CDR3 loop is CASSELAEGTEAFF. The CDR3 DNA sequence: TGTGCCAGCAGTGAGTTAGCTGAGGGCACTGAAGCTTTCTTT.

The rearrangement uses TRBV7-2 and TRBJ2-1; a possible D gene is TRBD1 (5 bases). The germline V and J ends were trimmed by 5 bases and 13 bases, with 18 bases remaining between them. The CDR3 totals 13 residues. Germline values: CDR1 SGHTA, CDR2 FQGNSA. The CDR3 is CASSESIGHSQFF. CDR3 nucleotides: TGTGCCAGCAGCGAATCAATTGGACACTCTCAGTTCTTC.

The rearrangement uses TRBV2 and TRBJ1-1; 7 bases are shared with TRBD1. V shed 4 bases and J 7 bases; nucleotides not matched to a gene: 9. CDR1 SNHLY and CDR2 FYNNEI come from the germline V gene. CDR3 length equals 14 residues. In nucleotides, the CDR3 is TGTGCCAGCAGTGTCCGGACAGGCCAGGATGAAGCTTTCTTT. It yields the protein CASSVRTGQDEAFF. The variable domain in full, completed from reference TRBV2 and TRBJ1-1, reads EPEVTQTPSHQVTQMGQEVILRCVPISNHLYFYWYRQILGQKVEFLVSFYNNEISEKSEIFDDQFSVERPDGSNFTLKIRSTKLEDSAMYFCASSVRTGQDEAFFGQGTRLTVV.

The chain has TRBV3-1 (or the pseudogene TRBV3-2) and TRBJ1-2; tentatively, D is TRBD1 (5 bases). The ends were cut back, 3 bases at V and 8 bases at J, with 10 bases in the middle. This CDR3 comprises 12 residues. The germline gives CDR1 LGHDT, CDR2 YNNKEL (reference sequence). The CDR3 DNA reads TGTGCCAGCAGCCACCCCCGGGGGGGCTACACCTTC. It translates to CASSHPRGGYTF.

V is TRBV28 and J is TRBJ2-7; the match to TRBD1 covers 7 bases. The CDR3 sequence is 13 residues long. Germline-derived CDR1 and CDR2 are MDHEN and SYDVKM. V dropped 6 bases and J dropped 8; count of bases not matched to a gene: 10. The CDR3 protein is CASSTPGQWQQYF. Written as DNA, the CDR3 is TGTGCCAGCAGCACTCCGGGACAGTGGCAGCAGTACTTC.